This entry features one TCR beta chain sequence. These data belong to a study of cytomegalovirus exposure and HLA in healthy donors. The germline CDR1 and CDR2 sequences are LNHDA and SQIVND (reference sequence). The V gene end was trimmed by 4 bases and the J gene end by 2 bases; junction bases not matched to a gene: 4. The CDR3 contains 14 residues. The primer mix had 60 Vbeta and 13 Jbeta primers. As originally analysed: Roughly 81 million unique TCR beta chains, roughly 10 million shared, were counted in a later analysis. Libraries were prepared by immunoSEQ multiplex PCR; TCRdb keeps only in-frame clonotypes and omits some of them. V, J and clone size reflect that table, while D and trimming were determined from the DNA. The table lists about 150,000 clones, 60% to 80% of them singletons, with approximately 1.5% in the top ten.

This clonotype originated in a woman in her thirties in good health and CMV-seronegative. The rearrangement links TRBV19 to TRBJ1-2; 7 bases are a match to TRBD1. Specimen: PBMCs. Written as DNA, the CDR3 is TGTGCCAGTAGTAAAGAGACAGGGAACTATGGCTACACCTTC. This gives the protein CASSKETGNYGYTF.